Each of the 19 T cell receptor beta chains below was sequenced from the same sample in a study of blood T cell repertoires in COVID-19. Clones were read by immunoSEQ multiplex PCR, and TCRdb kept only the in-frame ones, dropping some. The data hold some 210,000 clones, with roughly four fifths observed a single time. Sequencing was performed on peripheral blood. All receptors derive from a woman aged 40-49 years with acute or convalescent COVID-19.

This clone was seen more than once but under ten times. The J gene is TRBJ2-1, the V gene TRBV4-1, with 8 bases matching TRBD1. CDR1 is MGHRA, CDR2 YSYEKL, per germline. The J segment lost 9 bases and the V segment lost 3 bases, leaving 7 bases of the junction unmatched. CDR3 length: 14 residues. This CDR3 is CASSQDGQGFEQFF. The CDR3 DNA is TGCGCCAGCAGCCAGGACGGACAGGGATTTGAGCAGTTCTTC.

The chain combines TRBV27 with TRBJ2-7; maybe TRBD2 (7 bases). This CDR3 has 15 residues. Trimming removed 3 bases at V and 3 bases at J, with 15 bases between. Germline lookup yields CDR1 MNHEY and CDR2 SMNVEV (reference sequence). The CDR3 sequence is CASSFWRGGIYEQYF. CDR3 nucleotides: TGTGCCAGCAGTTTTTGGAGGGGGGGAATCTACGAGCAGTACTTC.

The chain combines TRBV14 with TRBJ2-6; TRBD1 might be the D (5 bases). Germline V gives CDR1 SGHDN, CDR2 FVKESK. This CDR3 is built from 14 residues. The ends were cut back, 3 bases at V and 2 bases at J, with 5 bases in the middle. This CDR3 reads CASSHRAGANVLTF. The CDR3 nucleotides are TGTGCCAGCAGCCACAGGGCTGGGGCCAACGTCCTGACTTTC. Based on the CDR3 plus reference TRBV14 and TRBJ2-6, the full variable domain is EAGVTQFPSHSVIEKGQTVTLRCDPISGHDNLYWYRRVMGKEIKFLLHFVKESKQDESGMPNNRFLAERTGGTYSTLKVQPAELEDSGVYFCASSHRAGANVLTFGAGSRLTVL.

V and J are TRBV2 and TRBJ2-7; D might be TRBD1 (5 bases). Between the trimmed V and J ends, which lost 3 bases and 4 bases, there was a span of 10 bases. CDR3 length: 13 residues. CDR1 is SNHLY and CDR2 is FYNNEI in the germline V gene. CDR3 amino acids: CASSDATEYEQYF. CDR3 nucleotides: TGTGCCAGCAGTGATGCGACAGAGTACGAGCAGTACTTC. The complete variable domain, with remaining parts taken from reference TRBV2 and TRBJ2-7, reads EPEVTQTPSHQVTQMGQEVILRCVPISNHLYFYWYRQILGQKVEFLVSFYNNEISEKSEIFDDQFSVERPDGSNFTLKIRSTKLEDSAMYFCASSDATEYEQYFGPGTRLTVT.

The DNA of the CDR3 is TGCGCCAGCAGCCAACACACCGGGGGCTCTGGGGCCAACGTCCTGACTTTC. Its protein product is CASSQHTGGSGANVLTF. The rearrangement joins TRBV4-1 to TRBJ2-6, with D possibly matching TRBD2 (6 bases). V shed 2 bases and J shed 0 bases, with 11 bases lying between them. The CDR3 is made up of 17 amino acids. Germline-derived CDR1 and CDR2 are MGHRA and YSYEKL.

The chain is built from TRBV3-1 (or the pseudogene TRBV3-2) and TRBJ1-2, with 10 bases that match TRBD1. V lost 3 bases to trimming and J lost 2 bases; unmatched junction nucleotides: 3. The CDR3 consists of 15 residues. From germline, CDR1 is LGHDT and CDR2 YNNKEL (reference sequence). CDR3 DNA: TGTGCCAGCAGCCAGAGACAGGGGGCCAACTATGGCTACACCTTC. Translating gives CASSQRQGANYGYTF.

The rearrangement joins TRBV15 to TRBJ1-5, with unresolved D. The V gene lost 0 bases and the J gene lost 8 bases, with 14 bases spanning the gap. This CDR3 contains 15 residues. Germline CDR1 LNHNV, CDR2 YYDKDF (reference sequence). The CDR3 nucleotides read TGTGCCACCAGCAGAGATCTCTCGGGAATGGAGCCCCAGCATTTT. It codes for CATSRDLSGMEPQHF.

DNA for the CDR3: TGTGCCAGCGCCGACCGGGACACCCATAATTCACCCCTCCACTTT. Translation: CASADRDTHNSPLHF. This chain uses TRBV27 with TRBJ1-6; D is possibly TRBD1 (6 bases). This CDR3 has 15 amino acids. Trimming shortened V by 8 bases and J by 5 bases, and 16 bases separated the two germline ends. Germline CDR1 reads MNHEY; CDR2 reads SMNVEV (reference sequence).

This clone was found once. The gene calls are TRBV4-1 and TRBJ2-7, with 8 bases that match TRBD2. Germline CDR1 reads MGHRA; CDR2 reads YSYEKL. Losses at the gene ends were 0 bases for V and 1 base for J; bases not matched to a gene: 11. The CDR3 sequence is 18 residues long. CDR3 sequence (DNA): TGCGCCAGCAGCCAAGAGGTCCTAGCGGGTGGCAAATCCTACGAGCAGTACTTC. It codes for CASSQEVLAGGKSYEQYF.

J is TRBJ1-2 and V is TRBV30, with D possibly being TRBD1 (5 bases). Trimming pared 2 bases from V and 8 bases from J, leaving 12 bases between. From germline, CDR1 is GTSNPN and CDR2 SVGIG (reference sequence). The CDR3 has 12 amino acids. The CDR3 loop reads CAWSPDREGYTF. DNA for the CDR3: TGTGCCTGGAGTCCTGACAGAGAGGGCTACACCTTC.

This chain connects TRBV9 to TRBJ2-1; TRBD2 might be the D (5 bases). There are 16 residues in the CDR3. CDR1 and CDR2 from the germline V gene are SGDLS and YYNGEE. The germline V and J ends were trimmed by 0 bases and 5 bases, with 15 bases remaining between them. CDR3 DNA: TGTGCCAGCAGCGTAGGTCTCGGAGAGGGCGACAATGAGCAGTTCTTC. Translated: CASSVGLGEGDNEQFF.

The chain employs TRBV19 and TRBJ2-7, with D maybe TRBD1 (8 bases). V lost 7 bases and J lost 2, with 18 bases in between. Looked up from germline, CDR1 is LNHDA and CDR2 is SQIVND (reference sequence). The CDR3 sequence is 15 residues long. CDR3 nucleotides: TGTGCCAGTACCCTCAGCGGGACAGGAGCCTACGAGCAGTACTTC. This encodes CASTLSGTGAYEQYF.

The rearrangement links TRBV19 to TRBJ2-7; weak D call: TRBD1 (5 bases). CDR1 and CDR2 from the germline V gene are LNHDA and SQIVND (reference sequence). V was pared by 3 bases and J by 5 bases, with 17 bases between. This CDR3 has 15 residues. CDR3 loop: CASSIPQGTNDEQYF. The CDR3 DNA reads TGTGCCAGTAGTATTCCGCAGGGTACTAACGACGAGCAGTACTTC.

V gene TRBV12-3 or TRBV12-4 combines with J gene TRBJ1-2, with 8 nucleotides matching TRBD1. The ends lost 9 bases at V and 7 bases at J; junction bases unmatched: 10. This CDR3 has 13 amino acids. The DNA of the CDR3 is TGTGCCAGTCGTCTACAGGGGGAGGGTGGCTACACCTTC. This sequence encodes CASRLQGEGGYTF.

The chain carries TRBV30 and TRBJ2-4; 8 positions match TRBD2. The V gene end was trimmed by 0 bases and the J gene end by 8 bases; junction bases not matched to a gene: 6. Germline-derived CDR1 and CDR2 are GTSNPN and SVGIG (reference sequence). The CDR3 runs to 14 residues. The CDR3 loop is CAWSVLSGLDIQYF. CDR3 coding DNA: TGTGCCTGGAGTGTATTGTCGGGACTAGACATTCAGTACTTC.

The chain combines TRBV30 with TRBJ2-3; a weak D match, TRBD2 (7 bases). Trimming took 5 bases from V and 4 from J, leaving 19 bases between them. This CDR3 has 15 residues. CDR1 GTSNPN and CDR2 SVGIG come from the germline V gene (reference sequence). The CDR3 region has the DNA TGTGCCTGGGCGAGGCGGGGGCAACTTGCAGATACGCAGTATTTT. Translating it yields CAWARRGQLADTQYF.

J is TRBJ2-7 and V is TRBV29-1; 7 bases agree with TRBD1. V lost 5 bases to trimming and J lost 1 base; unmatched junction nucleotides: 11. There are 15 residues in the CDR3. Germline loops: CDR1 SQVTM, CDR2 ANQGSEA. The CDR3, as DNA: TGCAGCGTTCGCCGTACAAGGGACAGATCCTACGAGCAGTACTTC. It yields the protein CSVRRTRDRSYEQYF.

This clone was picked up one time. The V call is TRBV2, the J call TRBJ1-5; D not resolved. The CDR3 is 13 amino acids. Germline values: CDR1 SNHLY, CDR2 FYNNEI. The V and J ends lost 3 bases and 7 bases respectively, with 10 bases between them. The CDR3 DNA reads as TGTGCCAGCAGTGACGGGGTGCACCAGCCCCAGCATTTT. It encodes CASSDGVHQPQHF.

The CDR3 region is CASSFRDRAEEQYF. In DNA, the CDR3 is TGTGCCAGCAGCTTCCGGGACAGGGCAGAGGAGCAGTACTTC. The rearrangement joins TRBV13 to TRBJ2-7; TRBD1 agrees at 9 bases. V lost 3 bases, J lost 7 bases, and 7 bases stayed unmatched. The CDR3 has 14 residues. CDR1 and CDR2 (germline): PRHDT, FYEKMQ (reference sequence).